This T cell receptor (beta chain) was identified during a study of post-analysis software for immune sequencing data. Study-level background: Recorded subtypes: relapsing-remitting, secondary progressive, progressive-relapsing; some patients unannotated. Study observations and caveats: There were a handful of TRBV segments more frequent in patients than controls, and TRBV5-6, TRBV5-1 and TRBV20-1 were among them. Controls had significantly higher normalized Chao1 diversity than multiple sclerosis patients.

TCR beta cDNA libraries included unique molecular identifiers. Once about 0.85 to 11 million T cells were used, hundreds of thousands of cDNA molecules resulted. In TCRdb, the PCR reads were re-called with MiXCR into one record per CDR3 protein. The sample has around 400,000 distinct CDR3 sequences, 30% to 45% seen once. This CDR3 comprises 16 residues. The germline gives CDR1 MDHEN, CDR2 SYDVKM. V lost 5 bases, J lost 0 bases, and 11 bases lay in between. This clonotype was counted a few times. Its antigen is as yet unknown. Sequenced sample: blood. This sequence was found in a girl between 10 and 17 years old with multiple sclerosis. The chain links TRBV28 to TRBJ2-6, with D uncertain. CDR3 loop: CASSILQFSGANVLTF. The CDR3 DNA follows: TGTGCCAGCAGTATCCTCCAATTCTCTGGGGCCAACGTCCTGACTTTC. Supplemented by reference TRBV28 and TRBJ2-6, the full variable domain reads DVKVTQSSRYLVKRTGEKVFLECVQDMDHENMFWYRQDPGLGLRLIYFSYDVKMKEKGDIPEGYSVSREKKERFSLILESASTNQTSMYLCASSILQFSGANVLTFGAGSRLTVL.